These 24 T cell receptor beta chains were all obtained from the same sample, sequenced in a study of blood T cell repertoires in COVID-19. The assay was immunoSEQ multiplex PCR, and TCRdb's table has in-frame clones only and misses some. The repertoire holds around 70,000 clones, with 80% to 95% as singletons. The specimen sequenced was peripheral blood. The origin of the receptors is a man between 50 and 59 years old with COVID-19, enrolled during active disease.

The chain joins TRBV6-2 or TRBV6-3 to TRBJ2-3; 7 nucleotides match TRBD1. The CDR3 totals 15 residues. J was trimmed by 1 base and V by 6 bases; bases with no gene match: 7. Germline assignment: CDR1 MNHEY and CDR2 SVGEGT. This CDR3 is CASSSGQPGTDTQYF. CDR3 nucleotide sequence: TGTGCCAGCAGCTCGGGACAGCCCGGCACAGATACGCAGTATTTT.

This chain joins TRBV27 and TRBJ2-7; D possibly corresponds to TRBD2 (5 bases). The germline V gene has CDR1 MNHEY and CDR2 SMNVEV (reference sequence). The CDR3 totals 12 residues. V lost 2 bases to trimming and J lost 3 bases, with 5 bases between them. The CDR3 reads CASSLSGYEQYF. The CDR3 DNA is TGTGCCAGCAGTTTAAGCGGCTACGAGCAGTACTTC.

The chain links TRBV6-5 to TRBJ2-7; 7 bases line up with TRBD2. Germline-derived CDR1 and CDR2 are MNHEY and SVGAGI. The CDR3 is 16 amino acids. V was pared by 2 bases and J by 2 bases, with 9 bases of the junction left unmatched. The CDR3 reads CASSYGSGGGPYEQYF. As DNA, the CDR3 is TGTGCCAGCAGTTACGGGTCCGGCGGGGGACCCTACGAGCAGTACTTC.

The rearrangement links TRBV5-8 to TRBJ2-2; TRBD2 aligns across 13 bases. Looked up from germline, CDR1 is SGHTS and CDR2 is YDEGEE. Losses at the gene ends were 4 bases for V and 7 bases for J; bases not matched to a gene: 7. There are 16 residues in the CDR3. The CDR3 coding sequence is TGTGCCAGCAGCCGGACTAGCGGGAGTCGGAACGGGGAGCTGTTTTTT. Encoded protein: CASSRTSGSRNGELFF.

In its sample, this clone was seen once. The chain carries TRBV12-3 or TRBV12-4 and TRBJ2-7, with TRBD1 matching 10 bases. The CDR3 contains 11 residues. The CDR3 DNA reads TGTGCCAGCAGTTCCTCCGGGACAGGGGACGTC. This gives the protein CASSSSGTGDV.

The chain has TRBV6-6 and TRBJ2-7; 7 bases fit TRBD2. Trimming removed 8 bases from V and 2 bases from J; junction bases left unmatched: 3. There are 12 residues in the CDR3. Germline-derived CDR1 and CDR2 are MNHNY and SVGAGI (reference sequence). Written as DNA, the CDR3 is TGTGCCAGCTCTAGCGGCCCCTACGAGCAGTACTTC. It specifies CASSSGPYEQYF.

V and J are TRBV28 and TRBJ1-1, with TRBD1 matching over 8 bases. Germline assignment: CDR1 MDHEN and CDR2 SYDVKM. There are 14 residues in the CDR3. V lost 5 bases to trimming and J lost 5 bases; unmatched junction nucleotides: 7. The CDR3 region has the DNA TGTGCCAGCAGTAATTACAGGGGGGAAACTGAAGCTTTCTTT. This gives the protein CASSNYRGETEAFF.

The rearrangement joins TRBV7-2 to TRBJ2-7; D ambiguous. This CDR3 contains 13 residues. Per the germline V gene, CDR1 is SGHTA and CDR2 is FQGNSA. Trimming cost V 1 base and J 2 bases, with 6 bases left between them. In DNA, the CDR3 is TGTGCCAGCAGCTTAGGGCTCGCCTACGAGCAGTACTTC. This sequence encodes CASSLGLAYEQYF.

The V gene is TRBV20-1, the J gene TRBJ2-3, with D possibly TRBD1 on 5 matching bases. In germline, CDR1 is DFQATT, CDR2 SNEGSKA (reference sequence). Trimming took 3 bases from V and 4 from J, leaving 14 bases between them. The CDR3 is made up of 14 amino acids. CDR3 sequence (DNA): TGCAGTGCTAGTAAGGGGCCTGGGGCAGATACGCAGTATTTT. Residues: CSASKGPGADTQYF.

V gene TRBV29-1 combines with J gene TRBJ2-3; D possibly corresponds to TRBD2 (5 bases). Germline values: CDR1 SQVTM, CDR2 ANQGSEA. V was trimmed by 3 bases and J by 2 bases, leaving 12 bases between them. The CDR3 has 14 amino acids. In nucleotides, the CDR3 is TGCAGCGTTGATGCAGCGGAGGACACAGATACGCAGTATTTT. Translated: CSVDAAEDTDTQYF.

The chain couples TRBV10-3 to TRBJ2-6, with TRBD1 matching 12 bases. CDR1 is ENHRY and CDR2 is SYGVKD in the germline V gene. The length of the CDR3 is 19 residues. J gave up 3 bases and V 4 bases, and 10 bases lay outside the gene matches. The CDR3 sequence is CAISVQRDRGHFGANVLTF. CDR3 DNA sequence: TGTGCCATCAGTGTCCAGCGGGACAGGGGGCATTTTGGGGCCAACGTCCTGACTTTC.

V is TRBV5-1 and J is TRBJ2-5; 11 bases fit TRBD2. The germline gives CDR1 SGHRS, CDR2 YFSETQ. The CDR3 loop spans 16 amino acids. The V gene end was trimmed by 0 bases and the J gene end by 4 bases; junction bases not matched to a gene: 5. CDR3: CASSLVLAGVPETQYF. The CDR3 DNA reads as TGCGCCAGCAGCTTGGTACTAGCGGGAGTCCCAGAGACCCAGTACTTC.

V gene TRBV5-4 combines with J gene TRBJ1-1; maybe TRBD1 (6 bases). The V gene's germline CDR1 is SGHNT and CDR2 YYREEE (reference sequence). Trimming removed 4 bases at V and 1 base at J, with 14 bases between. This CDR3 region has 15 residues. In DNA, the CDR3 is TGTGCCAGCAGCCCGGCACAGGGTTCGAACACTGAAGCTTTCTTT. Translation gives CASSPAQGSNTEAFF.

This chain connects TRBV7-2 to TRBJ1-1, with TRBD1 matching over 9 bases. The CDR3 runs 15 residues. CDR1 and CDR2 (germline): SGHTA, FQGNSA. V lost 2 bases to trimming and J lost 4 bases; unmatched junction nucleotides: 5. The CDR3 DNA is TGTGCCAGCAGCTTACCGACAGGGGGGAGCACTGAAGCTTTCTTT. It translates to CASSLPTGGSTEAFF. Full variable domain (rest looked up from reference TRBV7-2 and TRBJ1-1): GAGVSQSPSNKVTEKGKDVELRCDPISGHTALYWYRQSLGQGLEFLIYFQGNSAPDKSGLPSDRFSAERTGGSVSTLTIQRTQQEDSAVYLCASSLPTGGSTEAFFGQGTRLTVV.

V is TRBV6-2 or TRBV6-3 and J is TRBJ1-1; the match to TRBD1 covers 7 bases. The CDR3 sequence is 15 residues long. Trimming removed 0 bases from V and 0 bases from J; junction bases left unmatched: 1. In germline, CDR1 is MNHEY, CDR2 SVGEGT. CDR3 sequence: CASSYSQGLNTEAFF. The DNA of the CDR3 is TGTGCCAGCAGTTACTCACAGGGGCTGAACACTGAAGCTTTCTTT.

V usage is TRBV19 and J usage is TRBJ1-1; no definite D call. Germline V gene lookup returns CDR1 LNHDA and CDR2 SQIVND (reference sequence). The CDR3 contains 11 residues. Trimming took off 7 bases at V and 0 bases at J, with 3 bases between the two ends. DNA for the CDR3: TGTGCCAGTACTGTGAACACTGAAGCTTTCTTT. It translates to CASTVNTEAFF.

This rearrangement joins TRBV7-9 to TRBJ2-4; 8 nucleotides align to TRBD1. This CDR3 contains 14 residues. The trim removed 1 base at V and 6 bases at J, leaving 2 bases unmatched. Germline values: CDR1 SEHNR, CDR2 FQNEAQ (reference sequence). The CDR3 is CASSLGDRINIQYF. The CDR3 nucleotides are TGTGCCAGCAGCTTAGGGGACAGGATAAACATTCAGTACTTC.

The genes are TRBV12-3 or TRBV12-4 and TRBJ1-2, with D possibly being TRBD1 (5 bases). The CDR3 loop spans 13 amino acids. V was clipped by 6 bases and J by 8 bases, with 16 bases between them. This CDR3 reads CASSGGWRYGYTF. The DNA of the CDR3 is TGTGCCAGCAGCGGGGGTTGGCGTTACGGCTACACCTTC.

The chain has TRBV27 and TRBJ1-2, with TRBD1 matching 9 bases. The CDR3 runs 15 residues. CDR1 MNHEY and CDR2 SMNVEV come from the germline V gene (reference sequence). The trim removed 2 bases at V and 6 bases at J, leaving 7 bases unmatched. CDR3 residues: CASSLRTGAPDGYTF. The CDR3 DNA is TGTGCCAGCAGTTTACGGACAGGGGCTCCGGATGGCTACACCTTC.

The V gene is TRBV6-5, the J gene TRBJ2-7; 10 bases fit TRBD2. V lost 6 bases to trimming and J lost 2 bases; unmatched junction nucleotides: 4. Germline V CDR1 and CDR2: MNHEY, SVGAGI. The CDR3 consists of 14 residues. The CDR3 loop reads CASRTGTSAYEQYF. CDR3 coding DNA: TGTGCCAGCAGGACCGGGACTAGCGCCTACGAGCAGTACTTC.

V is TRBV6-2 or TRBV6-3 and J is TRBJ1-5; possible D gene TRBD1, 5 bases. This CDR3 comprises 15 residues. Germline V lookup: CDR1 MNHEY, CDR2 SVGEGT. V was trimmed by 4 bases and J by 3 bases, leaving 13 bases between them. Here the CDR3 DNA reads TGTGCCAGCAGTTCGGCCAGGGCACTCAATCAGCCCCAGCATTTT. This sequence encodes CASSSARALNQPQHF.

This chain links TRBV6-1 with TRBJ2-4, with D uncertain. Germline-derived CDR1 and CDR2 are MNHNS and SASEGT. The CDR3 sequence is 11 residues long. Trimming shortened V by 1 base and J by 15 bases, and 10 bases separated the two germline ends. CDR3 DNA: TGTGCCAGCAGTGAAGGTACTCTGCGGTACTTC. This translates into CASSEGTLRYF.

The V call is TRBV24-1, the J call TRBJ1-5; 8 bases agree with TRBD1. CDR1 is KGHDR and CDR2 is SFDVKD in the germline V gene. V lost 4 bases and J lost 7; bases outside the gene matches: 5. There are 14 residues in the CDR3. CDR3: CATSDTDRDQPQHF. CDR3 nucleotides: TGTGCCACCAGTGACACGGACAGGGACCAGCCCCAGCATTTT.

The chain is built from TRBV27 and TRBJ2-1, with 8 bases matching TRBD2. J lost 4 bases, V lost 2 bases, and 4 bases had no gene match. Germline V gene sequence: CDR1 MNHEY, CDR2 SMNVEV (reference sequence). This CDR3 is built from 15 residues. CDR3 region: CASSLTSGEYNEQFF. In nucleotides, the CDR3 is TGTGCCAGCAGTTTAACTAGCGGAGAATACAATGAGCAGTTCTTC.